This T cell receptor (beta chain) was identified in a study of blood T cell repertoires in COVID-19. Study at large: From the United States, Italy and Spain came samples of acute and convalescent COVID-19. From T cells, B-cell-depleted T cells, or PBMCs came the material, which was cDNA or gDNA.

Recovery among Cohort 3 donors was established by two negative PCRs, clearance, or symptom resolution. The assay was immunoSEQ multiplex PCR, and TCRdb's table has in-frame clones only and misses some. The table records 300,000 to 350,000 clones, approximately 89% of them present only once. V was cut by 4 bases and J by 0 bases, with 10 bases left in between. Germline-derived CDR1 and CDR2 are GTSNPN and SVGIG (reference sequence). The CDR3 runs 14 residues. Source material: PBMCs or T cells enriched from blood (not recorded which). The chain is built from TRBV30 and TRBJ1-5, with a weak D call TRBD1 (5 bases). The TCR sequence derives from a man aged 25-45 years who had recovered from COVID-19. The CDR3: CAWKSTVSNQPQHF. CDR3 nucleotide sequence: TGTGCCTGGAAGTCGACAGTTAGCAATCAGCCCCAGCATTTT. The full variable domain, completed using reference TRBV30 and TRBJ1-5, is SQTIHQWPATLVQPVGSPLSLECTVEGTSNPNLYWYRQAAGRGLQLLFYSVGIGQISSEVPQNLSASRPQDRQFILSSKKLLLSDSGFYLCAWKSTVSNQPQHFGDGTRLSIL.